These 7 T cell receptor beta chains were sequenced from one sample in a study of T-cell memory formation after mild COVID-19. TCRdb re-called the 5' RACE reads through MiXCR, storing one row per CDR3 protein. Of tens of thousands of distinct CDR3 sequences in the sample, roughly 8% were seen once. Specimen: PBMCs or a T cell subset sorted from them (not recorded which). The receptor source for this set is a man aged 18 to 35 who had mild COVID-19 (a few samples of this study predate the infection). Cell type and time point are not known.

This clonotype occurred a few times. The chain has TRBV5-4 and TRBJ1-3; 8 bases line up with TRBD1. The germline V gene has CDR1 SGHNT and CDR2 YYREEE (reference sequence). The trim removed 4 bases at V and 2 bases at J, leaving 2 bases unmatched. CDR3 length: 14 amino acids. The CDR3 region has the DNA TGTGCCAGCAGCGCGGACAGGGCTGGAAACACCATATATTTT. It is translated as CASSADRAGNTIYF.

This clonotype turned up a few times. V and J are TRBV5-5 and TRBJ2-7, with D perhaps given as TRBD1 or TRBD2 (5 bases each). V dropped 0 bases and J dropped 0 bases, with 13 bases sitting between them. The CDR3 is 16 amino acids. Germline V lookup: CDR1 SGHKS, CDR2 YYEKEE (reference sequence). The CDR3 coding sequence is TGTGCCAGCAGCTTGGACAGGAGGTTTTTCTCCTACGAGCAGTACGTC. Translation gives CASSLDRRFFSYEQYV.

The chain joins TRBV7-8 to TRBJ1-5; D gene unclear. The CDR3 consists of 14 residues. Deletions cut 6 bases from V and 0 bases from J, with 9 bases between. Germline V gene sequence: CDR1 SGHVS, CDR2 FQNEAQ. The CDR3 DNA reads as TGTGCCAGCAGGAAGGCTTATAGCAATCAGCCCCAGCATTTT. Its protein is CASRKAYSNQPQHF.

The chain combines TRBV19 with TRBJ1-5, with TRBD1 identical over 9 bases. CDR1 and CDR2 from the germline V gene are LNHDA and SQIVND (reference sequence). J was trimmed by 4 bases and V by 6 bases; bases with no gene match: 10. The length of the CDR3 is 16 residues. The CDR3 bases are TGTGCCAGTAGGTTGGGGACAGGGTCACTTAATCAGCCCCAGCATTTT. Encoded protein: CASRLGTGSLNQPQHF.

This clonotype was detected ten times or more. The chain recombines TRBV5-4 with TRBJ2-5; TRBD2 aligns across 13 bases. The germline gives CDR1 SGHNT, CDR2 YYREEE (reference sequence). V was clipped by 7 bases and J by 4 bases; unmatched bases: 13. The CDR3 has 17 amino acids. The CDR3 coding sequence is TGTGCCAGCCAAAACGGACTAGCGGGGGCCAGAGGAGAGACCCAGTACTTC. Translated: CASQNGLAGARGETQYF.

V and J are TRBV20-1 and TRBJ1-1; D is uncertain. Germline CDR1 and CDR2: DFQATT and SNEGSKA (reference sequence). With 5 bases removed from V and 1 base from J, the gap between germline ends came to 5 bases. There are 11 residues in the CDR3. As DNA, the CDR3 is TGCAGTGCTCGTGGGAACACTGAAGCTTTCTTT. Protein: CSARGNTEAFF.

This chain uses TRBV11-2 with TRBJ1-1, with 8 bases aligning to TRBD1. This CDR3 is built from 18 residues. Germline V gene lookup returns CDR1 SGHAT and CDR2 FQNNGV. The V gene end was trimmed by 1 base and the J gene end by 4 bases; junction bases not matched to a gene: 14. The CDR3 protein is CASSLAFLRGRDSTEAFF. The DNA for the CDR3 is TGTGCCAGCAGCTTAGCGTTCCTCAGGGGGCGCGACTCCACTGAAGCTTTCTTT.